The 13 T cell receptor beta chains listed next were all sequenced from one sample in a study of cytomegalovirus exposure and HLA in healthy donors. The PCR made use of 60 Vbeta and 13 Jbeta primers. Assay used: immunoSEQ multiplex PCR; TCRdb lists only in-frame clones, some missing. Among about 180,000 clones listed, about four fifths were seen once. Sample: PBMCs. The receptor set was obtained from a male donor in good health and CMV-seronegative.

The V call is TRBV2, the J call TRBJ1-5, with TRBD1 identical over 12 bases. Losses at the gene ends were 6 bases for V and 6 bases for J; bases not matched to a gene: 6. Germline V gene sequence: CDR1 SNHLY, CDR2 FYNNEI. This CDR3 has 15 amino acids. The CDR3 protein is CASRIGTGGGQPQHF. The CDR3 bases are TGTGCCAGCAGGATTGGGACAGGGGGCGGTCAGCCCCAGCATTTT.

The rearrangement joins TRBV5-1 to TRBJ1-1; D is unresolved. Trimming took 4 bases from V and 5 from J, leaving 12 bases between them. The CDR3 contains 13 residues. Germline values: CDR1 SGHRS, CDR2 YFSETQ. The CDR3: CASSPLSGTEAFF. DNA for the CDR3: TGCGCCAGCAGCCCTCTCAGTGGTACTGAAGCTTTCTTT.

The chain combines TRBV25-1 with TRBJ1-6; the D gene is possibly TRBD1 (6 bases). Deletions cut 6 bases from V and 9 bases from J, with 18 bases between. The CDR3 consists of 15 residues. CDR1 and CDR2 (germline): MGHDK, SYGVNS. CDR3 nucleotide sequence: TGTGCCAGCAGCACCCCGTTGGGGGCTGGTTCACCCCTCCACTTT. Protein product: CASSTPLGAGSPLHF.

DNA for the CDR3: TGTGCCAGCAGTGAATCGACAGGCCCGGGGACTGAAGCTTTCTTT. Its protein product is CASSESTGPGTEAFF. The chain links TRBV6-1 to TRBJ1-1; the D gene is possibly TRBD1 (6 bases). This CDR3 has 15 amino acids. The V and J ends lost 2 bases and 5 bases respectively, with 15 bases between them. Germline assignment: CDR1 MNHNS and CDR2 SASEGT.

The chain links TRBV7-9 to TRBJ1-2; no firm D call. Trimming cost V 2 bases and J 6 bases, with 10 bases left between them. There are 13 residues in the CDR3. CDR1 and CDR2 (germline): SEHNR, FQNEAQ (reference sequence). This CDR3 reads CASSLSSVNGYTF. In DNA, the CDR3 is TGTGCCAGCAGCTTATCTTCAGTCAATGGCTACACCTTC.

The chain joins TRBV6-5 to TRBJ1-1, with D hard to call. Germline-derived CDR1 and CDR2 are MNHEY and SVGAGI. This CDR3 comprises 12 residues. V lost 7 bases to trimming and J lost 1 base, with 7 bases between them. The CDR3 reads CASNRRNTEAFF. CDR3 coding DNA: TGTGCCAGCAATAGAAGGAACACTGAAGCTTTCTTT.

The chain is built from TRBV27 and TRBJ1-6, with D possibly being TRBD1 (5 bases). The germline V and J ends were trimmed by 3 bases and 6 bases, with 18 bases remaining between them. Germline V gene data show CDR1 as MNHEY and CDR2 as SMNVEV (reference sequence). The CDR3 is made up of 17 amino acids. The DNA of the CDR3 is TGTGCCAGCAGTTTTTACCCCGGGCAGGGAGGTAATTCACCCCTCCACTTT. Its translation is CASSFYPGQGGNSPLHF.

J is TRBJ1-3 and V is TRBV5-1; tentatively, D is TRBD1 (5 bases). The V gene's germline CDR1 is SGHRS and CDR2 YFSETQ. The CDR3 spans 16 residues. V was trimmed by 4 bases and J by 0 bases, leaving 14 bases between them. The CDR3, as DNA: TGCGCCAGCAGCCCGGGGGGTCAGTCCTCTGGAAACACCATATATTTT. Translating it yields CASSPGGQSSGNTIYF.

The chain employs TRBV12-2 and TRBJ1-5. TRBV12-2 is recorded as a pseudogene. The length of the CDR3 is 14 residues. The chain's CDR3 is CASRFGKSNQPQHF. The CDR3 DNA sequence: TGTGCAAGTCGCTTCGGGAAAAGCAATCAGCCCCAGCATTTT.

The V call is TRBV7-9, the J call TRBJ1-2, with 9 bases fitting TRBD1. CDR1 is SEHNR, CDR2 FQNEAQ, per germline (reference sequence). The CDR3 consists of 14 residues. V was pared by 4 bases and J by 1 base, with 1 base of the junction left unmatched. CDR3 region: CASSSGQGNYGYTF. DNA for the CDR3: TGTGCCAGCAGCTCGGGACAGGGTAACTATGGCTACACCTTC.

This sequence joins TRBV27 and TRBJ2-7; D possibly corresponds to TRBD2 (7 bases). This CDR3 is 15 amino acids long. CDR1 and CDR2 from the germline V gene are MNHEY and SMNVEV (reference sequence). Trimming left V 2 bases short and J 4 bases short, with 15 bases between. CDR3 residues: CASSLLRGAVYEQYF. CDR3 in DNA: TGTGCCAGCAGTTTACTCCGGGGGGCGGTTTACGAGCAGTACTTC.

In this sample, this clone turned up a few times. J is TRBJ1-5 and V is TRBV4-2; D unresolved. Germline lookup yields CDR1 LGHNA and CDR2 YNFKEQ. The CDR3 sequence is 15 residues long. V lost 0 bases and J lost 1, with 7 bases in between. The CDR3 DNA follows: TGTGCCAGCAGCCAAGATGCGGCGAGCAATCAGCCCCAGCATTTT. Translation: CASSQDAASNQPQHF.

CDR3 protein: CASSINPGGPQPQHF. The CDR3 nucleotides read TGTGCCAGTAGTATTAATCCAGGGGGCCCTCAGCCCCAGCATTTT. The genes are TRBV19 and TRBJ1-5; TRBD1 aligns across 8 bases. The CDR3 length is 15 residues. The trim removed 3 bases at V and 6 bases at J, leaving 7 bases unmatched. CDR1 and CDR2 (germline): LNHDA, SQIVND (reference sequence).